These 4 T cell receptor beta chains were all obtained from the same sample, sequenced in a study of human T cells and chemical hapten exposure. Indicated time point: pre-sensitization, week 0. The treatment denotes: therapeutic diphenylcyclopropenone sensitization with weekly scalp DPC. TCRdb fed the RACE reads into MiXCR, producing one record per CDR3 protein. The table has around 120,000 distinct CDR3 sequences, less than 15% seen once. The sequences come from whole blood, collected in connection with sensitization to the hapten diphenylcyclopropenone (DPC). The receptor source for this set is a woman aged 18-29 years with alopecia areata. Some clones in this sample may be carry-over from other donors' samples.

This chain connects TRBV6-1 to TRBJ1-5, with 8 positions matching TRBD1. Trimming took 5 bases from V and 4 from J; bases not matched to a gene: 4. This CDR3 has 14 amino acids. CDR1 and CDR2 from the germline V gene are MNHNS and SASEGT. The CDR3 here is CASSNDRGNQPQHF. CDR3 bases: TGTGCCAGCAGTAACGACAGGGGTAATCAGCCCCAGCATTTT.

This clonotype has a handful of counts. This chain links TRBV6-6 with TRBJ1-1; 9 bases align to TRBD1. From germline, CDR1 is MNHNY and CDR2 SVGAGI (reference sequence). J lost 0 bases, V lost 5 bases, and 13 bases had no gene match. The CDR3 totals 18 residues. The chain's CDR3 is CASSVGQGNRLMNTEAFF. As DNA, the CDR3 is TGTGCCAGCAGTGTTGGACAGGGGAATAGGCTAATGAACACTGAAGCTTTCTTT.

This clonotype was counted a few times. The chain joins TRBV7-8 to TRBJ2-1; 7 bases are shared with TRBD1. J gave up 2 bases and V 3 bases, and 4 bases lay outside the gene matches. The germline gives CDR1 SGHVS, CDR2 FQNEAQ. This CDR3 has 15 residues. CDR3 region: CASSFDRDPYNEQFF. The CDR3, as DNA: TGTGCCAGCAGCTTTGACAGGGACCCCTACAATGAGCAGTTCTTC.

This clonotype came up a few times. The chain recombines TRBV6-5 with TRBJ2-7, with D uncertain. Deletions cut 6 bases from V and 1 base from J, with 16 bases between. In germline, CDR1 is MNHEY, CDR2 SVGAGI. This CDR3 region has 15 residues. The chain's CDR3 is CASSSPGGKSYEQYF. As DNA, the CDR3 is TGTGCCAGCAGCTCCCCTGGCGGAAAGTCCTACGAGCAGTACTTC.